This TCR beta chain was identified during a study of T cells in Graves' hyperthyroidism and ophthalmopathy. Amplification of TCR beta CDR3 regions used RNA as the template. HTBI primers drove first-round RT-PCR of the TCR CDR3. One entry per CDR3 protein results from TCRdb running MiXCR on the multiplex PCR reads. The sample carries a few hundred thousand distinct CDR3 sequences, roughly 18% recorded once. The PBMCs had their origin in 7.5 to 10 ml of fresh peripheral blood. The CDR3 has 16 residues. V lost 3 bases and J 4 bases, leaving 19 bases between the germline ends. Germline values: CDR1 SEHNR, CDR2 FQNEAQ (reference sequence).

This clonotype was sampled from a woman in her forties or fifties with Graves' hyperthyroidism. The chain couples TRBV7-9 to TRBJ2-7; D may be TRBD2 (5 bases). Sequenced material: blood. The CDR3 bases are TGTGCCAGCAGCTTGATTGGTGGGAGTGCCCCTTACGAGCAGTACTTC. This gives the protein CASSLIGGSAPYEQYF.